This entry lists 24 T cell receptor beta chains sequenced from one sample in a study of breast tumors, draining lymph nodes, adjacent tissues. Axillary draining lymph nodes of breast cancer patients supplied the node samples. One entry per CDR3 protein results from TCRdb running MiXCR on the multiplex PCR reads. The table shows fewer than 200,000 distinct CDR3 sequences, with 33% occurring only once. Sequenced material: axillary lymph node tissue. These receptors came from a female donor with breast cancer. Some clones in this sample may be carry-over from other donors' samples.

With respect to this clonotype: The conserved phenylalanine or tryptophan normally closing the CDR3 is absent here, so this likely arose from a read error. No DNA is shown, since the ends of the CDR3 on it are uncertain; the CDR3 is the one TCRdb lists. This rearrangement joins TRBV7-2 to TRBJ1-6. The length of the CDR3 is 8 amino acids, counting both ends. Germline V gene sequence: CDR1 SGHTA, CDR2 FQGNSA. The CDR3 protein is CASSLQHR.

This clonotype has only a few counts. The chain recombines TRBV18 with TRBJ2-1, with D possibly being TRBD1 (8 bases). The V and J ends lost 1 base and 3 bases respectively, with 22 bases between them. Germline V gene data show CDR1 as KGHSH and CDR2 as LQKENI. CDR3 length equals 19 residues. CDR3 sequence reads: CASSPRTGRAVPFYNEQFF. The CDR3 DNA is TGTGCCAGCTCACCACGGACAGGGAGGGCGGTCCCGTTCTACAATGAGCAGTTCTTC.

This clonotype was detected ten times or more. V usage is TRBV6-2 or TRBV6-3 and J usage is TRBJ2-7; 13 nucleotides agree with TRBD2. CDR1 and CDR2 from the germline V gene are MNHEY and SVGEGT. V shed 8 bases, J shed 3 bases, and the junction held 7 bases outside the gene matches. This CDR3 is 15 amino acids long. CDR3 loop: CASEGTSGTFYEQYF. The CDR3, as DNA: TGTGCCAGCGAGGGGACTAGCGGGACATTCTACGAGCAGTACTTC.

Concerning this clonotype itself: Here the CDR3 omits its conserved ending phenylalanine or tryptophan, so a read error is the likely source. The limits of the CDR3 on the DNA are not certain, so only TCRdb's listed CDR3 is given. V gene TRBV12-3 or TRBV12-4 combines with J gene TRBJ2-3; TRBD2 is the table's D call, not checked against the DNA. Ends included, the CDR3 has 15 residues. CDR3 amino acids: CASSFTSGYTDTQCL.

This clonotype was picked up many times. The chain is built from TRBV12-3 or TRBV12-4 and TRBJ1-5, with D tentatively TRBD1 (5 bases). V was clipped by 0 bases and J by 2 bases, with 20 bases between them. The CDR3 has 19 residues. In nucleotides, the CDR3 is TGTGCCAGCAGTTTAGCGGGGCACGCAGGTTTGCAGGGCAATCAGCCCCAGCATTTT. It specifies CASSLAGHAGLQGNQPQHF.

The gene calls are TRBV7-9 and TRBJ2-1; 7 bases are shared with TRBD2. The germline V gene has CDR1 SEHNR and CDR2 FQNEAQ (reference sequence). V shed 5 bases, J shed 14 bases, and the junction held 15 bases outside the gene matches. The CDR3 has 14 residues. In DNA form, the CDR3 reads TGTGCCAGCAGCAAAAGCGGCGGGAGTATCCTAGAGTTCTTC. This gives the protein CASSKSGGSILEFF. Full variable domain (rest looked up from reference TRBV7-9 and TRBJ2-1): DTGVSQNPRHKITKRGQNVTFRCDPISEHNRLYWYRQTLGQGPEFLTYFQNEAQLEKSRLLSDRFSAERPKGSFSTLEIQRTEQGDSAMYLCASSKSGGSILEFFGPGTRLTVL.

This clonotype occurred many times. This rearrangement joins TRBV2 to TRBJ2-5; D is uncertain. Germline V gene sequence: CDR1 SNHLY, CDR2 FYNNEI. V lost 6 bases and J 7 bases, leaving 15 bases between the germline ends. The CDR3 has 13 residues. The CDR3 reads CASSPTPLGTQYF. The CDR3 DNA reads TGTGCCAGCAGCCCTACCCCGTTGGGGACCCAGTACTTC.

In its sample, this clonotype was seen many times. This chain connects TRBV6-5 to TRBJ2-5; the match to TRBD2 covers 11 bases. This CDR3 is 18 amino acids long. V gave up 0 bases and J gave up 5 bases; unmatched junction bases: 11. Germline CDR1 and CDR2: MNHEY and SVGAGI. CDR3 sequence reads: CASSYSPSGGPQGETQYF. CDR3 sequence (DNA): TGTGCCAGCAGTTACTCGCCTAGCGGGGGGCCCCAAGGGGAGACCCAGTACTTC.

Ten or more counts support this clonotype. The chain carries TRBV4-1 and TRBJ1-2; TRBD1 aligns across 8 bases. V trimming: 0 bases; J trimming: 7 bases; junction bases outside the gene matches: 7. Germline V CDR1 and CDR2: MGHRA, YSYEKL. The CDR3 totals 15 residues. The CDR3 reads CASSQDWGTGGGYTF. For the CDR3, the DNA is TGCGCCAGCAGCCAAGATTGGGGGACAGGCGGTGGCTACACCTTC.

Note on this clonotype: A much larger clone lies one base from this, so it may be a read error. The chain is built from TRBV20-1 and TRBJ2-5; D call uncertain. Germline CDR1 and CDR2: DFQATT and SNEGSKA (reference sequence). V lost 0 bases, J lost 5 bases, and 19 bases lay in between. This CDR3 spans 16 amino acids. The CDR3 spells CSARDHAAGSGETQYF. DNA of the CDR3: TGCAGTGCTAGAGATCACGCTGCAGGTTCGGGCGAGACCCAGTACTTC.

A few counts support this clonotype. One base away lies a much larger clone, so this may be a sequencing read error. No conserved phenylalanine or tryptophan is present at the end of the CDR3, so a read error is the likely explanation. V is TRBV9 and J is TRBJ1-5; unclear D gene. Germline V gene sequence: CDR1 SGDLS, CDR2 YYNGEE. This CDR3 is 13 amino acids long. The V end lost 0 bases, the J end lost 6 bases, and 7 bases lay between the germline ends. The CDR3 loop is CASSVAGFQPQHS. The DNA of the CDR3 is TGTGCCAGCAGCGTAGCGGGATTTCAGCCCCAGCATTCT.

J is TRBJ1-3 and V is TRBV28, with a possible D match to TRBD1 (5 bases). Germline V lookup: CDR1 MDHEN, CDR2 SYDVKM. Trimming took 4 bases from V and 2 from J, leaving 12 bases between them. The CDR3 runs to 15 residues. In DNA form, the CDR3 reads TGTGCCAGCAGTTCCCTTGGGGGGGCTGGAAACACCATATATTTT. Its protein is CASSSLGGAGNTIYF.

This clonotype was found many times. The V gene is TRBV5-1, the J gene TRBJ2-5; TRBD2 aligns across 12 bases. The length of the CDR3 is 13 residues. The V segment lost 4 bases and the J segment 10 bases; nucleotides outside the gene matches: 5. The germline gives CDR1 SGHRS, CDR2 YFSETQ. CDR3 nucleotides: TGCGCCAGCAGCCAAACTAGCGGGGGGAACCAGTACTTC. It specifies CASSQTSGGNQYF.

Ten or more counts support this clonotype. The chain employs TRBV28 and TRBJ2-7; D is unresolved. V lost 5 bases and J 4 bases, leaving 12 bases between the germline ends. CDR1 is MDHEN and CDR2 is SYDVKM in the germline V gene. The CDR3 sequence is 13 residues long. The CDR3 DNA reads as TGTGCCAGCAGTCCTCTCACTGGTTACGAGCAGTACTTC. It is translated as CASSPLTGYEQYF. Full variable domain (remainder filled in from reference TRBV28 and TRBJ2-7): DVKVTQSSRYLVKRTGEKVFLECVQDMDHENMFWYRQDPGLGLRLIYFSYDVKMKEKGDIPEGYSVSREKKERFSLILESASTNQTSMYLCASSPLTGYEQYFGPGTRLTVT.

This clonotype has a count of ten or more. The chain carries TRBV30 and TRBJ2-7; TRBD1 matches 12 bases. V shed 3 bases and J 3 bases; nucleotides not matched to a gene: 9. CDR3 length: 16 residues. Germline CDR1 GTSNPN, CDR2 SVGIG (reference sequence). The CDR3 nucleotides are TGTGCCTGGAGGGATTCCGGGACAGGGGGCCACTACGAGCAGTACTTC. This gives the protein CAWRDSGTGGHYEQYF.

This clonotype was recorded many times. The V call is TRBV19, the J call TRBJ1-6; 7 nucleotides agree with TRBD1. The CDR3 is 14 amino acids. V lost 6 bases to trimming and J lost 7 bases; unmatched junction nucleotides: 6. Germline assignment: CDR1 LNHDA and CDR2 SQIVND (reference sequence). DNA of the CDR3: TGTGCCAGTAGGAGGACAGGTGAAAATTCACCCCTCCACTTT. Amino acid sequence: CASRRTGENSPLHF.

This clonotype came up many times. This rearrangement joins TRBV29-1 to TRBJ1-1, with D perhaps matching TRBD1 (6 bases). Per the germline V gene, CDR1 is SQVTM and CDR2 is ANQGSEA. Trimming pared 6 bases from V and 6 bases from J, leaving 11 bases between. The CDR3 contains 11 residues. CDR3 nucleotides: TGCAGCGTCCAGAGGACAGCTGAAGCTTTCTTT. It specifies CSVQRTAEAFF.

This clonotype was recorded many times. The genes are TRBV7-2 and TRBJ2-4; 8 bases line up with TRBD1. CDR1 is SGHTA and CDR2 is FQGNSA in the germline V gene. The J segment lost 9 bases and the V segment lost 5 bases, leaving 6 bases of the junction unmatched. The CDR3 runs 13 residues. The CDR3 nucleotides are TGTGCCAGCAGCACCCAGGGGGCGAGCATTCAGTACTTC. This encodes CASSTQGASIQYF.

This clonotype came up many times. This chain uses TRBV6-5 with TRBJ2-2; D remains unclear. CDR3 length: 14 residues. V was clipped by 5 bases and J by 5 bases, with 12 bases between them. In germline, CDR1 is MNHEY, CDR2 SVGAGI. For the CDR3, the DNA is TGTGCCAGCAGTGCCTTTAGTTGGACCGGGGAGCTGTTTTTT. Its protein product is CASSAFSWTGELFF.

This clonotype was seen ten or more times. The chain joins TRBV7-9 to TRBJ1-3; maybe TRBD1 (5 bases). The ends were cut back, 7 bases at V and 8 bases at J, with 24 bases in the middle. The CDR3 totals 16 residues. The germline V gene encodes CDR1 SEHNR and CDR2 FQNEAQ (reference sequence). The CDR3 reads CASTYMGEAGTDTIYF. The CDR3, as DNA: TGTGCCAGCACCTACATGGGAGAAGCGGGGACCGACACCATATATTTT.

This clonotype was seen at least ten times. CDR3 loop: CASSPLAGGKEQYF. CDR3 coding DNA: TGTGCCAGCTCACCACTAGCGGGGGGTAAAGAGCAGTACTTC. J is TRBJ2-7 and V is TRBV18; 10 bases map to TRBD2. There are 14 residues in the CDR3. The ends lost 1 base at V and 7 bases at J; junction bases unmatched: 4. The germline V gene has CDR1 KGHSH and CDR2 LQKENI.

There are many counts of this clonotype. This rearrangement joins TRBV12-3 or TRBV12-4 to TRBJ2-6; D remains ambiguous. V gave up 1 base and J gave up 2 bases, with 6 bases separating them. The CDR3 loop spans 15 amino acids. CDR3 in amino acids: CASSLGWAGANVLTF. As DNA, the CDR3 is TGTGCCAGCAGTTTAGGATGGGCTGGGGCCAACGTCCTGACTTTC.

The CDR3 DNA follows: TGTGCCTGGAGTGTGACAGGGGAGAGTTCACCCCTCCACTTT. It translates to CAWSVTGESSPLHF. The genes are TRBV30 and TRBJ1-6; 8 nucleotides align to TRBD1. This CDR3 contains 14 residues. CDR1 and CDR2 from the germline V gene are GTSNPN and SVGIG (reference sequence). V was pared by 0 bases and J by 9 bases, with 4 bases of the junction left unmatched.

This clonotype was picked up many times. The rearrangement uses TRBV7-9 and TRBJ1-3; D not certain. The CDR3 has 14 amino acids. Deletions cut 10 bases from V and 4 bases from J, with 17 bases between. CDR1 and CDR2 from the germline V gene are SEHNR and FQNEAQ (reference sequence). The CDR3 DNA follows: TGTGCCACCAACCGTGGGAGGGTCGGAAACACCATATATTTT. Translation gives CATNRGRVGNTIYF.